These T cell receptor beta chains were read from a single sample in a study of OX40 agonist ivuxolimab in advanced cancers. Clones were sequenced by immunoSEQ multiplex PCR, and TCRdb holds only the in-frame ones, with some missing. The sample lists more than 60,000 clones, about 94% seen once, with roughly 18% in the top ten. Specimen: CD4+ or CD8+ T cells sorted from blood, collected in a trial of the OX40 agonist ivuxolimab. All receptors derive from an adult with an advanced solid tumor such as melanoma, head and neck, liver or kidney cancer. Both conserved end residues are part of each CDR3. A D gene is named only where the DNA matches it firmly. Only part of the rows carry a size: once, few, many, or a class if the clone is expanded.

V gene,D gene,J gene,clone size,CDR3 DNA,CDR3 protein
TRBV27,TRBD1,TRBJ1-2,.,TGTGCCAGCAGTCCTGGGACAGGGGGGTTTGGCTACACCTTC,CASSPGTGGFGYTF
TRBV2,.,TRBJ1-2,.,TGTGCCAGCAGCCGGGCAAATGGCTACACCTTC,CASSRANGYTF
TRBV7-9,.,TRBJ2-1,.,TGTGCCAGCAGCTTAGAGGGGGTTGGGTACAATGAGCAGTTCTTC,CASSLEGVGYNEQFF
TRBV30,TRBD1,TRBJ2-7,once,TGTGCCTGGAAGACAGGGGGCGTGTTGAAGCAGTACTTC,CAWKTGGVLKQYF
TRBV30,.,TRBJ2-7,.,TGTGCCTGGAGTCTTAATCTACAGGGTTTATCTTCCTTGGGCAACTACGAGCAGTACTTC,CAWSLNLQGLSSLGNYEQYF
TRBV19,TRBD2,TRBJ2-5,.,TGTGCCAGTAGTATGGGGGTGACTAGCGGGAGCCGTGAGACCCAGTACTTC,CASSMGVTSGSRETQYF
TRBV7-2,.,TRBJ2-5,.,TGTGCCAGCAGCTTAAATTGGCGGGAGACCCAGTACTTC,CASSLNWRETQYF
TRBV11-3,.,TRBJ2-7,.,TGTGCCAGCAGCCCTCAGCCAGTGGGATCCCACTACGAGCAGTACTTC,CASSPQPVGSHYEQYF
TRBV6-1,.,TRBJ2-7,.,TGTGCCAGCAGTGAACGACCCCCCTACGAGCAGTACTTC,CASSERPPYEQYF
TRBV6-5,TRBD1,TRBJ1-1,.,TGTGCCAGCAGGCCCGACAGGGGTAACACTGAAGCTTTCTTT,CASRPDRGNTEAFF
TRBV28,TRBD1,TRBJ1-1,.,TGTGCCAGCAGTTTATTACAGGGGATCACTGAAGCTTTCTTT,CASSLLQGITEAFF
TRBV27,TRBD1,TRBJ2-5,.,TGTGCCAGCAGCCGACAGGGGGCACAGACCCAGTACTTC,CASSRQGAQTQYF
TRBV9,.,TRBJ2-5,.,TGTGCCAGCAGCTCCAGGCAGGTCCAAGAGACCCAGTACTTC,CASSSRQVQETQYF
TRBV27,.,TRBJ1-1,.,TGTGCCAGCAGTTTAGGACAGCTTGGCACTGAAGCTTTCTTT,CASSLGQLGTEAFF
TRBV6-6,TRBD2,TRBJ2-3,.,TGTGCCAGCAGGGGCCTAGCGGGAGCGACAGATACGCAGTATTTT,CASRGLAGATDTQYF
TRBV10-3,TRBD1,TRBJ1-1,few,TGTGCCATCAGTATGACAGGGCGGAACACTGAAGCTTTCTTT,CAISMTGRNTEAFF
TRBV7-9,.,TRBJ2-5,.,TGTGCCAGCAGCTTCAGAGGACAACAAGAGACCCAGTACTTC,CASSFRGQQETQYF
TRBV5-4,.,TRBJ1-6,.,TGTGCCAGCAGCCCTTTTGAGGGGATGAATTCACCCCTCCACTTT,CASSPFEGMNSPLHF
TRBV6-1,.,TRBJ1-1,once,TGTGCCAGCACCTGGGGGCGCAGCAACGAAGCTTTCTTT,CASTWGRSNEAFF
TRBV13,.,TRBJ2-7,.,TGTGCCAGCGAGATTCTTGGACAGCGGCCCTACGAGCAGTACTTC,CASEILGQRPYEQYF
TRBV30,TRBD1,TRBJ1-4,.,TGTGCCTGGAGTGTACAGGGGTGGGAAAATGAAAAACTGTTTTTT,CAWSVQGWENEKLFF
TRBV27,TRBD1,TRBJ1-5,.,TGTGCCAGCAGTTTAGGATGGGGACAGCATCAGCCCCAGCATTTT,CASSLGWGQHQPQHF